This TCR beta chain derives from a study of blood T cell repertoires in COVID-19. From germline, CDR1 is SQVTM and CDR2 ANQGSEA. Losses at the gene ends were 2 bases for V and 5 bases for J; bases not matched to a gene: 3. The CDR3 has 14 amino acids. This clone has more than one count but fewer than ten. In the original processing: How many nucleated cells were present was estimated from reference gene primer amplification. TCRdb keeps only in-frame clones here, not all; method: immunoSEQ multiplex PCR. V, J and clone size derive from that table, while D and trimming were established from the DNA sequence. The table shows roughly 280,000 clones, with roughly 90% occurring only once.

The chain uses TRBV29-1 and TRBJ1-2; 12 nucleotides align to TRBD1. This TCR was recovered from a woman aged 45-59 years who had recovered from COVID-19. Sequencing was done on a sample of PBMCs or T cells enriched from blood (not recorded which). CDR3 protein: CSVEKGQGAYGYTF. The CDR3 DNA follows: TGCAGCGTTGAAAAGGGACAGGGGGCGTATGGCTACACCTTC.